This T cell receptor (beta chain) was profiled in a study of post-analysis software for immune sequencing data. The overall study: Relapsing-remitting, secondary progressive and progressive-relapsing multiple sclerosis courses were included. Study-wide findings and caveats: People with multiple sclerosis had a significantly lower normalized Chao1 diversity than controls did. F measure clustering grouped samples strongly by preparation batch.

Sequencing libraries made from TCR beta cDNA carried unique molecular identifiers. Input populations of roughly 0.95 to 10 million T cells gave rise to hundreds of thousands of cDNA molecules. MiXCR, run by TCRdb on the PCR reads, gives a single entry per CDR3 protein. The sample holds around 500,000 distinct CDR3 sequences; around 36% are singletons and the top ten take about 6%. Turning to this clonotype: Its antigen is not identified.

The sample consisted of blood. The receptor was derived from a girl aged 2 to 17 with multiple sclerosis.

DNA for the CDR3: TGCGCCAGCAGCAACAGGGGCCCAGATACGCAGTATTTT. Protein product: CASSNRGPDTQYF. The V gene is TRBV5-1, the J gene TRBJ2-3; 7 bases match TRBD1. CDR3 size: 13 residues. Germline V lookup: CDR1 SGHRS, CDR2 YFSETQ. The V segment lost 4 bases and the J segment 4 bases; nucleotides outside the gene matches: 3.